This T cell receptor (beta chain) was recovered during a study of blood T cells in healthy people across ages. This clonotype has a handful of counts. Its antigen remains unidentified. Trimming shortened V by 3 bases and J by 2 bases, and 14 bases separated the two germline ends. Looked up from germline, CDR1 is DFQATT and CDR2 is SNEGSKA (reference sequence). CDR3 length: 14 residues. Primed by a sample-barcoded 5' primer and a J-beta primer mix, a second PCR proceeded for about 6 to 12 cycles. Paired-end reads containing CDR3 totaled no fewer than 2.5 million for each sample. Via MiXCR, TCRdb re-called the 5' RACE reads, giving one row per CDR3 protein. The data contain about 670,000 distinct CDR3 sequences, around 38% of them singletons. Each donor was a healthy Caucasian individual from Russia, aged roughly 6 to 95. Isolation recovered at least 6.5 million PBMCs from every sample. Findings of the study overall: Roughly linear declines in TCR beta diversity per million T cells occurred with age.

This TCR derives from an elderly man in good health. Source material: blood. The chain uses TRBV20-1 and TRBJ2-7, with D perhaps assigned TRBD1 or TRBD2 (5 bases each). DNA of the CDR3: TGCAGTGCTAGTCGCAGGGAGTTAGCCTACGAGCAGTACTTC. As protein: CSASRRELAYEQYF.